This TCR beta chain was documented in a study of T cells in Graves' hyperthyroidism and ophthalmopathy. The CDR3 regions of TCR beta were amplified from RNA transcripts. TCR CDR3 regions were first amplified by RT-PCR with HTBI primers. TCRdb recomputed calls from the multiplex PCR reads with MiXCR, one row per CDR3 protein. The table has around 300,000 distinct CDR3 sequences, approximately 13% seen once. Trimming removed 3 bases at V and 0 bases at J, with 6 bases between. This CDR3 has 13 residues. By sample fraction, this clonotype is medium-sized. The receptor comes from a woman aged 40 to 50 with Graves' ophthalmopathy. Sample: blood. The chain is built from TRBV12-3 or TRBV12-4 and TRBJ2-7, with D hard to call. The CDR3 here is CASSFRVSYEQYF. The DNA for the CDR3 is TGTGCCAGCAGTTTTCGGGTCTCCTACGAGCAGTACTTC.